These 19 T cell receptor beta chains share one sample of origin, sequenced in a study of blood T cell repertoires in COVID-19. Sequencing was performed with immunoSEQ multiplex PCR; in TCRdb, only in-frame clones are kept and a portion is missing. Of fewer than 300,000 clones listed, more than 85% are singletons. Sequenced: PBMCs or T cells enriched from blood (not recorded which). All receptors derive from a middle-aged man who had recovered from COVID-19.

The chain joins TRBV6-5 to TRBJ2-2; 7 bases are shared with TRBD1. V shed 10 bases and J 0 bases; nucleotides not matched to a gene: 5. The CDR3 spans 14 residues. Germline lookup yields CDR1 MNHEY and CDR2 SVGAGI. DNA of the CDR3: TGTGCCACCGCGCAGGGGGCGAACACCGGGGAGCTGTTTTTT. Its translation is CATAQGANTGELFF.

CDR3 region: CASRASGGRPLTEAFF. The CDR3 region has the DNA TGTGCCAGCAGGGCGTCAGGGGGGAGGCCTTTGACTGAAGCTTTCTTT. This chain joins TRBV11-3 and TRBJ1-1; 7 bases line up with TRBD1. With V trimmed by 6 bases and J by 5 bases, 15 bases remained unmatched. Germline V gives CDR1 SGHNT, CDR2 YENEEA. This CDR3 is built from 16 residues.

The chain couples TRBV6-5 to TRBJ1-3, with D unresolved. CDR1 and CDR2 (germline): MNHEY, SVGAGI. This CDR3 is built from 14 residues. The V and J ends lost 3 bases and 0 bases respectively, with 6 bases between them. For the CDR3, the DNA is TGTGCCAGCAGTTATGGAGACTCTGGAAACACCATATATTTT. Translated: CASSYGDSGNTIYF.

This clone was recorded only once. This rearrangement joins TRBV9 to TRBJ2-5; 8 bases are shared with TRBD2. Germline V lookup: CDR1 SGDLS, CDR2 YYNGEE. Unmatched junction bases numbered 4, after V lost 4 bases and J lost 2 bases. The CDR3 runs 14 residues. CDR3 protein: CASSQAGAQETQYF. CDR3 DNA: TGTGCCAGCAGCCAAGCGGGGGCACAAGAGACCCAGTACTTC.

The chain combines TRBV6-1 with TRBJ1-6; D unresolved. Germline CDR1 MNHNS, CDR2 SASEGT. The ends were cut back, 4 bases at V and 9 bases at J, with 19 bases in the middle. This CDR3 spans 16 amino acids. Here the CDR3 reads CASSAEPGGVGSPLHF. The CDR3 region has the DNA TGTGCCAGCAGTGCGGAACCAGGAGGAGTCGGTTCACCCCTCCACTTT.

The rearrangement joins TRBV28 to TRBJ2-1; 9 nucleotides line up with TRBD1. V was clipped by 6 bases and J by 4 bases; unmatched bases: 7. This CDR3 is 15 amino acids long. Per germline, CDR1 MDHEN and CDR2 SYDVKM. The CDR3 coding sequence is TGTGCCAGCAGCCCGACAGGGGGAGAATACAATGAGCAGTTCTTC. Amino acid sequence: CASSPTGGEYNEQFF. The whole variable domain, filled in from reference TRBV28 and TRBJ2-1, reads DVKVTQSSRYLVKRTGEKVFLECVQDMDHENMFWYRQDPGLGLRLIYFSYDVKMKEKGDIPEGYSVSREKKERFSLILESASTNQTSMYLCASSPTGGEYNEQFFGPGTRLTVL.

The V call is TRBV25-1, the J call TRBJ1-2; D ambiguous. CDR1 is MGHDK, CDR2 SYGVNS, per germline. Trimming pared 4 bases from V and 8 bases from J, leaving 14 bases between. The length of the CDR3 is 13 residues. The CDR3 DNA is TGTGCCAGCAGTGCCAAGGCAGGAGGAGGCTACACCTTC. Protein product: CASSAKAGGGYTF.

V and J are TRBV15 and TRBJ2-7, with 11 bases fitting TRBD1. Trimming at V came to 3 bases and at J to 5 bases, leaving 6 bases not matched to a gene. Germline assignment: CDR1 LNHNV and CDR2 YYDKDF (reference sequence). The CDR3 has 15 residues. CDR3 nucleotide sequence: TGTGCCACCAGCAGCCTAGGACAGGGGGCCCACGAGCAGTACTTC. Translation: CATSSLGQGAHEQYF.

The chain carries TRBV11-2 and TRBJ2-5; 10 bases map to TRBD2. Trimming cost V 1 base and J 2 bases; bases outside gene matches: 4. Germline values: CDR1 SGHAT, CDR2 FQNNGV. CDR3 length equals 16 residues. CDR3 in amino acids: CASSLGGLAVQETQYF. In DNA form, the CDR3 reads TGTGCCAGCAGCTTAGGAGGACTAGCGGTTCAAGAGACCCAGTACTTC.

This rearrangement joins TRBV28 to TRBJ2-3, with D unresolved. Germline loops: CDR1 MDHEN, CDR2 SYDVKM. CDR3 size: 12 residues. Trimming took 5 bases from V and 5 from J, leaving 8 bases between them. The CDR3 spells CASSINIDTQYF. The CDR3 region has the DNA TGTGCCAGCAGTATTAATATAGATACGCAGTATTTT.

The CDR3: CASSIRDSHEQYF. As DNA, the CDR3 is TGTGCCAGTAGTATCCGGGACAGTCACGAGCAGTACTTC. The rearrangement joins TRBV19 to TRBJ2-7; 7 bases align to TRBD1. CDR1 LNHDA and CDR2 SQIVND come from the germline V gene (reference sequence). The V gene end was trimmed by 3 bases and the J gene end by 5 bases; junction bases not matched to a gene: 4. This CDR3 contains 13 residues.

The V and J genes are TRBV11-2 and TRBJ1-2; the D is unclear. The CDR3 has 13 residues. Trimming took 6 bases from V and 1 from J, leaving 9 bases between them. The V gene's germline CDR1 is SGHAT and CDR2 FQNNGV. Here the CDR3 reads CASSNSLNYGYTF. CDR3 coding DNA: TGTGCCAGCAGTAACAGCCTTAACTATGGCTACACCTTC.

The chain employs TRBV28 and TRBJ1-2, with D unresolved. CDR1 is MDHEN, CDR2 SYDVKM, per germline. V shed 5 bases and J shed 8 bases, with 18 bases lying between them. The CDR3 covers 14 residues. CDR3 sequence reads: CASSKRRRLRGYTF. Here the CDR3 DNA reads TGTGCCAGCAGTAAAAGACGGAGGCTAAGGGGCTACACCTTC.

The chain employs TRBV19 and TRBJ2-2; D is unclear. This CDR3 has 14 residues. CDR1 is LNHDA and CDR2 is SQIVND in the germline V gene (reference sequence). V lost 7 bases and J lost 1, with 10 bases in between. The CDR3 DNA reads TGTGCCAGTATCCGCGGCAGGAACACCGGGGAGCTGTTTTTT. Translation: CASIRGRNTGELFF.

The V call is TRBV11-1, the J call TRBJ2-1; 11 bases align to TRBD2. From germline, CDR1 is SGHAT and CDR2 FQDESV (reference sequence). The CDR3 covers 15 residues. The V segment lost 6 bases and the J segment 4 bases; nucleotides outside the gene matches: 5. The CDR3 bases are TGTGCCAGCAGGTCCGGGACTAGCGGTTACAATGAGCAGTTCTTC. This gives the protein CASRSGTSGYNEQFF. The whole variable domain, remainder taken from reference TRBV11-1 and TRBJ2-1, is EAEVAQSPRYKITEKSQAVAFWCDPISGHATLYWYRQILGQGPELLVQFQDESVVDDSQLPKDRFSAERLKGVDSTLKIQPAELGDSAMYLCASRSGTSGYNEQFFGPGTRLTVL.

Only one count was recorded for this clone. This chain connects TRBV6-5 to TRBJ2-5, with 10 bases lining up with TRBD2. From germline, CDR1 is MNHEY and CDR2 SVGAGI. This CDR3 spans 15 amino acids. The ends lost 5 bases at V and 10 bases at J; junction bases unmatched: 13. The CDR3 protein is CASSIQAGGQGDQYF. The DNA for the CDR3 is TGTGCCAGCAGTATACAAGCGGGGGGGCAGGGGGACCAGTACTTC.

This clone occurred a few times. The gene calls are TRBV9 and TRBJ2-3; tentative D call: TRBD2 (7 bases). Germline CDR1 is SGDLS and CDR2 is YYNGEE. The CDR3 consists of 14 residues. The germline V and J ends were trimmed by 6 bases and 5 bases, with 16 bases remaining between them. As DNA, the CDR3 is TGTGCCAGCAATTTGACGGGGGGCATAGATACGCAGTATTTT. It encodes CASNLTGGIDTQYF.

The chain carries TRBV27 and TRBJ1-1; 8 bases match TRBD1. With 5 bases clipped from V and 5 bases from J, the junction kept 4 bases outside the gene matches. CDR3 length equals 13 residues. From germline, CDR1 is MNHEY and CDR2 SMNVEV (reference sequence). CDR3 amino acids: CASSRTGGTEAFF. The CDR3 DNA reads as TGTGCCAGCAGTCGTACAGGGGGGACTGAAGCTTTCTTT.

The chain is built from TRBV7-2 and TRBJ2-1; D might be TRBD2 (5 bases). CDR1 is SGHTA and CDR2 is FQGNSA in the germline V gene. V lost 1 base, J lost 6 bases, and 10 bases lay in between. The CDR3 consists of 14 residues. The chain's CDR3 is CASSLDVLVNEQFF. In DNA, the CDR3 is TGTGCCAGCAGCTTAGACGTACTAGTCAATGAGCAGTTCTTC.